This TCR beta chain emerged from a study of OX40 agonist ivuxolimab in advanced cancers. Study at large: Patients were dosed intravenously with ivuxolimab at 0.01 to 10 mg/kg every 2 weeks. Head and neck, renal cell, melanoma or hepatocellular carcinoma were the cancers that dose-escalation patients had.

Regarding this clone: The antigen remains undetermined.

Samples were taken at baseline and on day 1 of cycles 4 and 7. Whole-study findings and limits: Clonal expansion by week 6 occurred in CD4+ and CD8+ blood T cells (at 0.1 to 3.0 mg/kg).

Generated by immunoSEQ multiplex PCR, the TCRdb table keeps only in-frame clones and is missing some. The sample shows about 100,000 clones, around 95% of them seen only once. This CDR3 contains 12 residues. Trimming left V 8 bases short and J 1 base short, with 8 bases between. Germline assignment: CDR1 SGHTA and CDR2 FQGNSA. The chain carries TRBV7-2 and TRBJ1-1; D ambiguous. The sequences come from CD4+ or CD8+ T cells sorted from blood, collected in a trial of the OX40 agonist ivuxolimab. This receptor was taken from an adult with an advanced solid tumor such as melanoma, head and neck, liver or kidney cancer. CDR3 protein: CASGWKNTEAFF. The CDR3 nucleotides are TGTGCCAGCGGGTGGAAGAACACTGAAGCTTTCTTT.